This T cell receptor (beta chain) came from a study of blood T cell repertoires in COVID-19. Study at large: Specimens from acute and convalescent COVID-19 originated in the United States, Italy and Spain. The analysed material was cDNA or gDNA that came from T cells, B-cell-depleted T cells, or PBMCs.

V gave up 8 bases and J gave up 14 bases, with 22 bases separating them. The length of the CDR3 is 13 residues. The repertoire was sequenced with immunoSEQ multiplex PCR; TCRdb's copy has only in-frame clones and lacks some. In the table there are about 260,000 clones, around 92% of which are singletons. Followed over time, Seattle patients had been enrolled while infection was active. Sequenced: peripheral blood. The chain combines TRBV12-3 or TRBV12-4 with TRBJ2-1; possible D gene TRBD2, 7 bases. The sequence came from a person between 18 and 30 years old with COVID-19, enrolled during active disease. CDR3 protein: CASSRGGGYVEFF. The CDR3 DNA reads as TGTGCCAGCTCCCGAGGGGGGGGGTACGTGGAGTTCTTC.